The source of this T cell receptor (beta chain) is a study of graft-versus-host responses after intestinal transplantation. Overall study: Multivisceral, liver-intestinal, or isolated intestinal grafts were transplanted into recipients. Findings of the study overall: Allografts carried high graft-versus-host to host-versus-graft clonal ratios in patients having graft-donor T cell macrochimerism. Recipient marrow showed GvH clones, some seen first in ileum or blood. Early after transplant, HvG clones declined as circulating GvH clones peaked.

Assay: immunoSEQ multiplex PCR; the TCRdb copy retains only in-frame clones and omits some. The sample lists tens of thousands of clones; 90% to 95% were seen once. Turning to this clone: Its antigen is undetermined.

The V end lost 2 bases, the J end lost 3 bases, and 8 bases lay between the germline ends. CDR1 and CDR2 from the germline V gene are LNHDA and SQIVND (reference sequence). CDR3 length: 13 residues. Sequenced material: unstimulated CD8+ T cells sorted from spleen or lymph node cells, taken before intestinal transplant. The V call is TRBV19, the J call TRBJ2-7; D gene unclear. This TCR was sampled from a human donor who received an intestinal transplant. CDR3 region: CASSIRLLYEQYF. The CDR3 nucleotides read TGTGCCAGTAGTATACGACTTCTCTACGAGCAGTACTTC.